These 21 T cell receptor beta chains share one sample of origin, sequenced in a study of radiotherapy plus CTLA-4 blockade in lung cancer. The assay was immunoSEQ multiplex PCR, and TCRdb's table has in-frame clones only and misses some. The table lists roughly 54,000 clones, 84% of them singletons. Specimen: peripheral blood, collected from a patient treated with radiotherapy plus ipilimumab. The receptor set was obtained from a human donor with non-small cell lung cancer whose response to radiotherapy plus ipilimumab could not be evaluated.

The V call is TRBV7-9, the J call TRBJ1-2; D is unresolved. The CDR3 extends over 11 amino acids. The germline CDR1 and CDR2 sequences are SEHNR and FQNEAQ (reference sequence). V lost 9 bases and J lost 7, with 12 bases in between. The CDR3 sequence: CASSVSLGYTF. The CDR3 DNA sequence: TGTGCCAGTTCAGTCTCCCTTGGCTACACCTTC.

The V call is TRBV28, the J call TRBJ1-1; 7 nucleotides align to TRBD1. This CDR3 is built from 14 residues. CDR1 is MDHEN, CDR2 SYDVKM, per germline. CDR3 nucleotides: TGTGCTCACCAGGGGGATTTAATGAACACTGAAGCTTTCTTT. This sequence encodes CAHQGDLMNTEAFF.

V is TRBV11-3 and J is TRBJ1-1; tentatively, D is TRBD1 (6 bases). V lost 0 bases to trimming and J lost 11 bases, with 10 bases between them. Germline loops: CDR1 SGHNT, CDR2 YENEEA. CDR3 length equals 12 residues. As DNA, the CDR3 is TGTGCCAGCAGCTTAGAGGGGGGGCCCGCTTTCTTT. This gives the protein CASSLEGGPAFF.

The V gene is TRBV4-3, the J gene TRBJ1-1; a possible D gene is TRBD1 (5 bases). The germline V gene encodes CDR1 LGHNA and CDR2 YSLEER. Trimming cost V 0 bases and J 11 bases, with 16 bases left between them. This CDR3 is built from 14 residues. The CDR3 DNA reads as TGCGCCAGCAGCCAAGATATTGGGGCCCCCCGGGCTTTCTTT. Its protein is CASSQDIGAPRAFF.

The chain uses TRBV19 and TRBJ2-1; D is possibly TRBD2 (6 bases). The CDR3 totals 16 residues. CDR1 is LNHDA, CDR2 SQIVND, per germline (reference sequence). Deletions cut 7 bases from V and 0 bases from J, with 16 bases between. In DNA form, the CDR3 reads TGTGCCAGTACAGGGTACTACGGGAGCTCCTACAATGAGCAGTTCTTC. Translating it yields CASTGYYGSSYNEQFF.

This clone is a singleton in its sample. In nucleotides, the CDR3 is TGTGCCAGTGGGGACAGGGGGCCTAACTATGGCTACACCTTC. Amino acids: CASGDRGPNYGYTF. This chain connects TRBV28 to TRBJ1-2; 12 nucleotides line up with TRBD1. V lost 9 bases, J lost 0 bases, and 2 bases stayed unmatched. Germline CDR1 and CDR2: MDHEN and SYDVKM. CDR3 size: 14 residues.

The rearrangement uses TRBV7-2 and TRBJ2-3; D is undetermined. V shed 7 bases and J shed 8 bases, with 16 bases lying between them. The germline V gene encodes CDR1 SGHTA and CDR2 FQGNSA. The CDR3 has 13 residues. The CDR3 here is CASNPPASLTQYF. The CDR3 nucleotides read TGTGCCAGCAACCCCCCTGCGTCTCTTACGCAGTATTTT.

The rearrangement uses TRBV27 and TRBJ2-6; possible D gene TRBD1, 6 bases. The germline gives CDR1 MNHEY, CDR2 SMNVEV (reference sequence). This CDR3 has 16 amino acids. Trimming cost V 5 bases and J 4 bases, with 15 bases left between them. The CDR3 DNA reads TGTGCCAGCAGTCCCTTTACAGGGCCCGGGGCCAACGTCCTGACTTTC. As protein: CASSPFTGPGANVLTF.

V and J are TRBV27 and TRBJ2-1, with 8 nucleotides matching TRBD2. This CDR3 has 15 amino acids. Unmatched junction bases numbered 13, after V lost 3 bases and J lost 12 bases. Looked up from germline, CDR1 is MNHEY and CDR2 is SMNVEV (reference sequence). The CDR3 nucleotides read TGTGCCAGCAGTTTGACGGGAGGGGAGGGGAGGGGGCAGTTCTTC. Translation gives CASSLTGGEGRGQFF.

This chain links TRBV16 with TRBJ1-2, with a weak D call TRBD1 (6 bases). Germline V gene data show CDR1 as KGHSY and CDR2 as FQNENV. This CDR3 spans 15 amino acids. V shed 4 bases and J shed 8 bases, with 20 bases lying between them. The CDR3 bases are TGTGCCAGCAGCCCGGGCGGGGGCGGGATGGAAGGCTACACCTTC. Amino acid sequence: CASSPGGGGMEGYTF.

In nucleotides, the CDR3 is TGTGCCAGCAGTTTAGGGCAGAACTATGGCTACACCTTC. Its translation: CASSLGQNYGYTF. The gene calls are TRBV27 and TRBJ1-2; no clear D. The CDR3 consists of 13 residues. The germline CDR1 and CDR2 sequences are MNHEY and SMNVEV (reference sequence). The V end lost 2 bases, the J end lost 2 bases, and 6 bases lay between the germline ends.

This clone was picked up a small number of times. The J gene is TRBJ2-5, the V gene TRBV7-3; D perhaps matches TRBD2 (6 bases). V lost 5 bases and J lost 5, with 18 bases in between. The CDR3 totals 15 residues. The V gene's germline CDR1 is SGHTA and CDR2 FQGTGA. CDR3 in amino acids: CASSQAPSSVETQYF. The CDR3 DNA reads TGTGCCAGCAGCCAGGCCCCTTCTAGCGTGGAGACCCAGTACTTC. The full variable domain, its missing parts supplied by reference TRBV7-3 and TRBJ2-5, is GAGVSQTPSNKVTEKGKYVELRCDPISGHTALYWYRQSLGQGPEFLIYFQGTGAADDSGLPNDRFFAVRPEGSVSTLKIQRTERGDSAVYLCASSQAPSSVETQYFGPGTRLLVL.

The chain couples TRBV28 to TRBJ2-3, with D possibly being TRBD2 (7 bases). The CDR3 sequence is 15 residues long. V lost 6 bases, J lost 5 bases, and 18 bases lay in between. The germline gives CDR1 MDHEN, CDR2 SYDVKM. Here the CDR3 reads CASSGGGARGDTQYF. CDR3 nucleotide sequence: TGTGCCAGCAGCGGAGGGGGGGCCAGAGGAGATACGCAGTATTTT.

In DNA, the CDR3 is TGTGCCAGCAGCCCAGCCCGACAGGGAATAACGGCCAAAAACATTCAGTACTTC. Translation gives CASSPARQGITAKNIQYF. This chain joins TRBV7-2 and TRBJ2-4; 7 bases fit TRBD1. The CDR3 extends over 18 amino acids. The V gene end was trimmed by 5 bases and the J gene end by 1 base; junction bases not matched to a gene: 14. Germline V lookup: CDR1 SGHTA, CDR2 FQGNSA.

The V gene is TRBV6-4, the J gene TRBJ2-3, with D uncertain. CDR1 and CDR2 (germline): MRHNA, SNTAGT. The CDR3 covers 14 residues. Trimming took 8 bases from V and 0 from J, leaving 12 bases between them. CDR3 amino acids: CASGARPSTDTQYF. The CDR3 DNA is TGTGCCAGCGGTGCCCGTCCCAGCACAGATACGCAGTATTTT.

The V gene is TRBV28, the J gene TRBJ1-1, with D tentatively TRBD1 (5 bases). With 6 bases removed from V and 2 bases from J, the gap between germline ends came to 13 bases. Germline assignment: CDR1 MDHEN and CDR2 SYDVKM. The CDR3 runs to 14 residues. The CDR3 nucleotides read TGTGCCAGCAGATCACGGGGGGAAAACACTGAAGCTTTCTTT. It translates to CASRSRGENTEAFF.

The chain combines TRBV30 with TRBJ1-5; no reliable D call. This CDR3 region has 14 residues. In germline, CDR1 is GTSNPN, CDR2 SVGIG (reference sequence). V was pared by 3 bases and J by 7 bases, with 16 bases between. This CDR3 reads CAWSTSPAGQPQHF. The CDR3 bases are TGTGCCTGGAGCACGAGTCCCGCGGGGCAGCCCCAGCATTTT.

The V call is TRBV19, the J call TRBJ2-1; D might be TRBD2 (6 bases). Germline V lookup: CDR1 LNHDA, CDR2 SQIVND (reference sequence). The CDR3 covers 15 residues. V was cut by 7 bases and J by 0 bases, with 13 bases left in between. CDR3 protein: CASTFSGSSYNEQFF. The CDR3 DNA reads as TGTGCCAGTACCTTTAGCGGTAGCTCCTACAATGAGCAGTTCTTC. Using reference TRBV19 and TRBJ2-1 for the parts outside the CDR3, the full variable domain is DGGITQSPKYLFRKEGQNVTLSCEQNLNHDAMYWYRQDPGQGLRLIYYSQIVNDFQKGDIAEGYSVSREKKESFPLTVTSAQKNPTAFYLCASTFSGSSYNEQFFGPGTRLTVL.

The gene calls are TRBV28 and TRBJ2-7; D is possibly TRBD2 (6 bases). The CDR3 loop spans 14 amino acids. The ends were cut back, 3 bases at V and 6 bases at J, with 15 bases in the middle. CDR1 is MDHEN, CDR2 SYDVKM, per germline. CDR3 nucleotides: TGTGCCAGCAGTTTGACGGGGGTTCGGCTCGAGCAGTACTTC. Residues: CASSLTGVRLEQYF.

This chain uses TRBV7-3 with TRBJ2-7; TRBD1 matches 7 bases. The germline gives CDR1 SGHTA, CDR2 FQGTGA. J gave up 4 bases and V 2 bases, and 26 bases lay outside the gene matches. CDR3 length: 21 amino acids. The CDR3 nucleotides are TGTGCCAGCAGCTTATCTGGGACAGATCCACGTTACAACCGTGGACCTTACGAGCAGTACTTC. Protein product: CASSLSGTDPRYNRGPYEQYF.

The chain has TRBV27 and TRBJ2-7; TRBD1 matches at 10 bases. The CDR3 extends over 14 amino acids. Germline V gene sequence: CDR1 MNHEY, CDR2 SMNVEV (reference sequence). With V trimmed by 1 base and J by 6 bases, 3 bases remained unmatched. CDR3 loop: CASSLWTGGAEQYF. CDR3 nucleotide sequence: TGTGCCAGCAGTTTATGGACAGGGGGGGCCGAGCAGTACTTC.